The 2 T cell receptor beta chains below all came from one sample that was sequenced in a study of spatial heterogeneity in lung cancer. Overall study findings and caveats: Tumor mutation count correlated with how many alpha and beta TCRs expanded intratumorally.

Via MiXCR, TCRdb re-called the 5' RACE reads, giving one row per CDR3 protein. The repertoire includes over 3,000 distinct CDR3 sequences, roughly 6.9% of them detected once, and about 20% sits in the top ten. Time point in this sample: sample taken at primary tumor resection. No antigen is known for these receptors. Sequenced material: lung tumor tissue, taken at surgery. The receptors were gathered from a male donor with early-stage non-small cell lung cancer.

By share of the sample, this clonotype is medium-sized (0.01 to 0.1%). This beta chain came through as a stray read in a library set up for alpha chains, and its size says little. This chain connects TRBV29-1 to TRBJ2-4; D unclear. The CDR3 consists of 14 residues. V lost 1 base to trimming and J lost 0 bases, with 7 bases between them. The germline gives CDR1 SQVTM, CDR2 ANQGSEA. The DNA for the CDR3 is TGCAGCGTTGAAGGGGGTTTAGCCAAAAACATTCAGTACTTC. Residues: CSVEGGLAKNIQYF.

In its sample, this clonotype was seen many times. The library was prepared for alpha chains; this beta chain is a stray read, so its frequency means little. Here the CDR3 reads CAWSLLGDTQYF. In DNA, the CDR3 is TGTGCCTGGAGTCTGCTGGGAGATACGCAGTATTTT. V is TRBV30 and J is TRBJ2-3; D is uncertain. The germline gives CDR1 GTSNPN, CDR2 SVGIG (reference sequence). The CDR3 covers 12 residues. V was cut by 2 bases and J by 5 bases, with 8 bases left in between.